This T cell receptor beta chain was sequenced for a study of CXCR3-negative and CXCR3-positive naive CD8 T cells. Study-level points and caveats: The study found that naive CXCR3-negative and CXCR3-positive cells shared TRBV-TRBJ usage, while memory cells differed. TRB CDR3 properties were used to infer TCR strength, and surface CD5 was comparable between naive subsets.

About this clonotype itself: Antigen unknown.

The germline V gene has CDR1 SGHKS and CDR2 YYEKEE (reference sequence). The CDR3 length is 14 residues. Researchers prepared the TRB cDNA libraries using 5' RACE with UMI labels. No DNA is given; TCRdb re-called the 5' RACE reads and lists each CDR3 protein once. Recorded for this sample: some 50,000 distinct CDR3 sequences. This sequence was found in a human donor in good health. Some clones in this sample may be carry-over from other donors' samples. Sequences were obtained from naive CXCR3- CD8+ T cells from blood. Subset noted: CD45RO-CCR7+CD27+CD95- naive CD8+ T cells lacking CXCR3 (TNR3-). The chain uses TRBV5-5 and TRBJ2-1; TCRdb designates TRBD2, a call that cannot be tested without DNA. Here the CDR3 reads CASSFGLAGNEQFF.